Each of the 26 T cell receptor beta chains below was sequenced from the same sample in a study of OX40 agonist ivuxolimab in advanced cancers. Profiling relied on immunoSEQ multiplex PCR, and the TCRdb table lists in-frame clones only, not all of them. The sample carries 77,000 or so clones, 88% recorded once. Source: CD4+ or CD8+ T cells sorted from blood, taken in a trial of the OX40 agonist ivuxolimab. The source is an adult with an advanced solid tumor such as melanoma, head and neck, liver or kidney cancer.

V usage is TRBV5-6 and J usage is TRBJ2-2; D may correspond to TRBD1 or TRBD2 (5 bases each). This CDR3 has 14 residues. V was shortened by 2 bases and J by 3 bases, with 8 bases between the two germline ends. CDR1 SGHDT and CDR2 YYEEEE come from the germline V gene. The CDR3 is CASSFGTDTGELFF. As DNA, the CDR3 is TGTGCCAGCAGCTTTGGGACCGACACCGGGGAGCTGTTTTTT.

This clone was found once. V usage is TRBV28 and J usage is TRBJ1-4; 7 bases align to TRBD1. V lost 4 bases to trimming and J lost 0 bases; unmatched junction nucleotides: 5. The CDR3 is 16 amino acids. Germline CDR1 reads MDHEN; CDR2 reads SYDVKM. DNA for the CDR3: TGTGCCAGCAGTTCGGGACAGCCAACAACTAATGAAAAACTGTTTTTT. Protein sequence: CASSSGQPTTNEKLFF.

The V gene is TRBV2, the J gene TRBJ1-4; possibly TRBD1 for D (6 bases). The germline V gene encodes CDR1 SNHLY and CDR2 FYNNEI. V was clipped by 6 bases and J by 3 bases, with 14 bases between them. This CDR3 contains 15 residues. CDR3 sequence reads: CASSEGGMANEKLFF. In DNA, the CDR3 is TGTGCCAGCAGCGAGGGGGGGATGGCTAATGAAAAACTGTTTTTT.

The chain has TRBV5-1 and TRBJ2-3; no firm D call. From germline, CDR1 is SGHRS and CDR2 YFSETQ. This CDR3 comprises 13 residues. V lost 2 bases and J 4 bases, leaving 8 bases between the germline ends. The CDR3 sequence: CASSFGSADTQYF. In DNA form, the CDR3 reads TGCGCCAGCAGCTTCGGTTCCGCAGATACGCAGTATTTT. Supplemented by reference TRBV5-1 and TRBJ2-3, the full variable domain reads KAGVTQTPRYLIKTRGQQVTLSCSPISGHRSVSWYQQTPGQGLQFLFEYFSETQRNKGNFPGRFSGRQFSNSRSEMNVSTLELGDSALYLCASSFGSADTQYFGPGTRLTVL.

Remarks on this clone: At one end the junction does not follow the germline gene, possibly because of a read error. V gene TRBV2 combines with J gene TRBJ1-1; no firm D call. This CDR3 is built from 13 residues. From germline, CDR1 is SNHLY and CDR2 FYNNEI. For the CDR3, the DNA is TGTGTCAGCACCCGACCGTCCGGCACTGAAGCTTTCTTT. Amino acids: CVSTRPSGTEAFF.

The chain uses TRBV6-1 and TRBJ2-7; perhaps TRBD2 as D (6 bases). The CDR3 length is 13 residues. Trimming removed 10 bases from V and 0 bases from J, with 13 bases in between. Germline V gene lookup returns CDR1 MNHNS and CDR2 SASEGT. CDR3 nucleotides: TGTGCCATCCGCGGGACGGACTCCTACGAGCAGTACTTC. As protein: CAIRGTDSYEQYF.

The rearrangement joins TRBV19 to TRBJ1-1; tentative D call: TRBD1 (6 bases). V gave up 9 bases and J gave up 1 base, with 21 bases separating them. This CDR3 contains 16 residues. The germline CDR1 and CDR2 sequences are LNHDA and SQIVND (reference sequence). The CDR3 loop reads CARGSDRIEPNTEAFF. The CDR3 coding sequence is TGTGCCAGAGGCTCGGACAGAATTGAACCGAACACTGAAGCTTTCTTT.

The chain couples TRBV30 to TRBJ1-3; D is ambiguous. V lost 3 bases, J lost 0 bases, and 6 bases lay in between. CDR3 length: 13 amino acids. Germline CDR1 reads GTSNPN; CDR2 reads SVGIG (reference sequence). The CDR3 region is CAWSRGSGNTIYF. The CDR3 bases are TGTGCCTGGAGCCGGGGCTCTGGAAACACCATATATTTT.

This clone has only a few counts. The J gene is TRBJ1-5, the V gene TRBV30; D gene uncertain. The CDR3 runs 13 residues. The V gene lost 2 bases and the J gene lost 3 bases, with 8 bases spanning the gap. Germline V lookup: CDR1 GTSNPN, CDR2 SVGIG (reference sequence). The CDR3: CAWSREDNQPQHF. DNA for the CDR3: TGTGCCTGGAGTCGAGAGGACAATCAGCCCCAGCATTTT. Full variable domain (outside the CDR3, taken from reference TRBV30 and TRBJ1-5): SQTIHQWPATLVQPVGSPLSLECTVEGTSNPNLYWYRQAAGRGLQLLFYSVGIGQISSEVPQNLSASRPQDRQFILSSKKLLLSDSGFYLCAWSREDNQPQHFGDGTRLSIL.

The V call is TRBV6-5, the J call TRBJ1-1, with TRBD1 matching 7 bases. V lost 6 bases to trimming and J lost 2 bases; unmatched junction nucleotides: 3. The CDR3 extends over 13 amino acids. Germline assignment: CDR1 MNHEY and CDR2 SVGAGI. For the CDR3, the DNA is TGTGCCAGCAGGGGACAGATCAACACTGAAGCTTTCTTT. This sequence encodes CASRGQINTEAFF.

The genes are TRBV7-9 and TRBJ2-3; TRBD2 matches 7 bases. This CDR3 has 14 residues. Germline V gene sequence: CDR1 SEHNR, CDR2 FQNEAQ (reference sequence). V was pared by 5 bases and J by 6 bases, with 8 bases of the junction left unmatched. In DNA form, the CDR3 reads TGTGCCAGCAGCGCGCTCGGAGCGGGGGATACGCAGTATTTT. Amino acid sequence: CASSALGAGDTQYF. The entire variable domain, with the rest obtained from reference TRBV7-9 and TRBJ2-3, is as follows: DTGVSQNPRHKITKRGQNVTFRCDPISEHNRLYWYRQTLGQGPEFLTYFQNEAQLEKSRLLSDRFSAERPKGSFSTLEIQRTEQGDSAMYLCASSALGAGDTQYFGPGTRLTVL.

The V call is TRBV10-3, the J call TRBJ2-2; D gene unclear. Trimming left V 7 bases short and J 0 bases short, with 9 bases between. The CDR3 runs 14 residues. Per the germline V gene, CDR1 is ENHRY and CDR2 is SYGVKD. The CDR3, as DNA: TGTGCCATCACCCCAAAAGCGAACACCGGGGAGCTGTTTTTT. Translation: CAITPKANTGELFF.

V usage is TRBV6-6 and J usage is TRBJ2-1; no reliable D call. V lost 7 bases and J lost 9, with 10 bases in between. Germline lookup yields CDR1 MNHNY and CDR2 SVGAGI (reference sequence). The CDR3 spans 11 residues. CDR3 nucleotides: TGTGCCAGCACCCATGACATTGAGCAGTTCTTC. Its protein product is CASTHDIEQFF.

The chain couples TRBV2 to TRBJ2-7; D gene uncertain. V was cut by 6 bases and J by 2 bases, with 5 bases left in between. CDR1 is SNHLY, CDR2 FYNNEI, per germline. The CDR3 sequence is 11 residues long. The CDR3, as DNA: TGTGCCAGCAGCGACACCTACGAGCAGTACTTC. It encodes CASSDTYEQYF.

The rearrangement uses TRBV5-1 and TRBJ2-3; no firm D call. The length of the CDR3 is 18 residues. The germline gives CDR1 SGHRS, CDR2 YFSETQ. Trimming left V 1 base short and J 2 bases short, with 20 bases between. The CDR3 region has the DNA TGCGCCAGCAGCTTGACCCAAACATCGTCGGCTAACACAGATACGCAGTATTTT. It is translated as CASSLTQTSSANTDTQYF.

V gene TRBV6-6 combines with J gene TRBJ1-2, with a weak D call TRBD1 (5 bases). V gave up 10 bases and J gave up 2 bases, with 14 bases separating them. Germline assignment: CDR1 MNHNY and CDR2 SVGAGI (reference sequence). This CDR3 comprises 13 residues. DNA for the CDR3: TGTGCCACCTCGAGGGGCTTCAACTATGGCTACACCTTC. Translation gives CATSRGFNYGYTF.

The J gene is TRBJ1-1, the V gene TRBV7-3; 7 positions agree with TRBD1. J lost 4 bases, V lost 11 bases, and 13 bases had no gene match. The CDR3 extends over 14 amino acids. Per the germline V gene, CDR1 is SGHTA and CDR2 is FQGTGA. CDR3 DNA: TGTGCCTCAAAGACAGGGAGTGTGGCCACTGAAGCTTTCTTT. Encoded protein: CASKTGSVATEAFF.

The chain links TRBV9 to TRBJ1-2; 7 nucleotides line up with TRBD1. The CDR3 is 14 residues long. Germline CDR1 is SGDLS and CDR2 is YYNGEE. J lost 1 base, V lost 6 bases, and 6 bases had no gene match. The CDR3 sequence is CASTGQDNNYGYTF. CDR3 bases: TGTGCCAGCACTGGACAGGACAATAACTATGGCTACACCTTC.

The chain recombines TRBV28 with TRBJ1-1; D gene uncertain. In germline, CDR1 is MDHEN, CDR2 SYDVKM. Trimming shortened V by 6 bases and J by 3 bases, and 14 bases separated the two germline ends. This CDR3 comprises 14 residues. The CDR3: CASSPRRLDTEAFF. CDR3 coding DNA: TGTGCCAGCAGCCCCCGGCGGTTGGACACTGAAGCTTTCTTT.

The CDR3, as DNA: TGCGCCAGCAGCTTGACAGGGGGGAGAGAGACCCAGTACTTC. Protein product: CASSLTGGRETQYF. The rearrangement joins TRBV5-1 to TRBJ2-5, with 8 positions matching TRBD1. Germline values: CDR1 SGHRS, CDR2 YFSETQ. This CDR3 is built from 14 residues. J lost 4 bases, V lost 1 base, and 3 bases had no gene match.

The chain employs TRBV6-1 and TRBJ2-7; D is unresolved. This CDR3 is built from 15 residues. The germline V gene has CDR1 MNHNS and CDR2 SASEGT. Trimming shortened V by 7 bases and J by 7 bases, and 23 bases separated the two germline ends. The DNA of the CDR3 is TGTGCCAGCATCAAGCAGAGACAAGTGGGTGGTGAGCAGTACTTC. Encoded protein: CASIKQRQVGGEQYF.

The chain links TRBV19 to TRBJ2-4; D might be TRBD1 or TRBD2, each matching 5 bases. Looked up from germline, CDR1 is LNHDA and CDR2 is SQIVND (reference sequence). The V end lost 7 bases, the J end lost 3 bases, and 16 bases lay between the germline ends. The CDR3 sequence is 15 residues long. The CDR3 coding sequence is TGTGCCAGTATGGGGGTCGGTAGTGGCAAAAACATTCAGTACTTC. Its translation: CASMGVGSGKNIQYF.

This clone occurred once. The chain links TRBV25-1 to TRBJ2-7, with TRBD2 as a possible D gene (5 bases). There are 13 residues in the CDR3. The V end lost 6 bases, the J end lost 10 bases, and 19 bases lay between the germline ends. Looked up from germline, CDR1 is MGHDK and CDR2 is SYGVNS. The DNA for the CDR3 is TGTGCCAGCAGCCCTGGGGAAAGCGGCCATCAGTACTTC. It specifies CASSPGESGHQYF.

J is TRBJ2-1 and V is TRBV6-5, with 8 bases lining up with TRBD1. CDR3 length: 15 residues. Germline V gene data show CDR1 as MNHEY and CDR2 as SVGAGI. V lost 0 bases to trimming and J lost 7 bases; unmatched junction nucleotides: 5. As DNA, the CDR3 is TGTGCCAGCAGTTACTCTCGGACAGGGCGGAATGAGCAGTTCTTC. Amino acids: CASSYSRTGRNEQFF.

J is TRBJ1-1 and V is TRBV5-1, with D uncertain. The CDR3 is 14 residues long. Germline values: CDR1 SGHRS, CDR2 YFSETQ. Trimming pared 0 bases from V and 0 bases from J, leaving 6 bases between. In DNA form, the CDR3 reads TGCGCCAGCAGCTTGGGGCAGGTGAACACTGAAGCTTTCTTT. Encoded protein: CASSLGQVNTEAFF.

CDR3 amino acids: CAISATGLSGNEKLFF. CDR3 bases: TGTGCCATCAGTGCCACAGGGCTTAGTGGTAATGAAAAACTGTTTTTT. The chain uses TRBV10-3 and TRBJ1-4; D might be TRBD1 (6 bases). The V gene's germline CDR1 is ENHRY and CDR2 SYGVKD. The CDR3 totals 16 residues. Trimming took 4 bases from V and 4 from J, leaving 16 bases between them.